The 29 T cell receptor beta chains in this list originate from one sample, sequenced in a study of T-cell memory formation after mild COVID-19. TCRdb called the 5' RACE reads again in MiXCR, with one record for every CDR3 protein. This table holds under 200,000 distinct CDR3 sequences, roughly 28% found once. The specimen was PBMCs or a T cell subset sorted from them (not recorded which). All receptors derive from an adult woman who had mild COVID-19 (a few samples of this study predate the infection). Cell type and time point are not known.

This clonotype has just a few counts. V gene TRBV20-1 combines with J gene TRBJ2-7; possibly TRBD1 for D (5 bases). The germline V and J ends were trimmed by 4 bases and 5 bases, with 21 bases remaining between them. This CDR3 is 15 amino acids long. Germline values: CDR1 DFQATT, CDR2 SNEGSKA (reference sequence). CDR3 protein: CSATGPPARLDEQYF. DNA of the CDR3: TGCAGTGCTACAGGGCCCCCCGCCCGTCTGGACGAGCAGTACTTC.

CDR3 sequence (DNA): TGTGCCAGCAGCCCAGTAGTAGGACAGGGGGCGGCTGGGGCCAACGTCCTGACTTTC. It is translated as CASSPVVGQGAAGANVLTF. The chain uses TRBV7-8 and TRBJ2-6, with 11 nucleotides matching TRBD1. V dropped 5 bases and J dropped 2; count of bases not matched to a gene: 11. This CDR3 comprises 19 residues. Germline V gene data show CDR1 as SGHVS and CDR2 as FQNEAQ. Filled out from reference TRBV7-8 and TRBJ2-6, the complete variable domain reads GAGVSQSPRYKVAKRGQDVALRCDPISGHVSLFWYQQALGQGPEFLTYFQNEAQLDKSGLPSDRFFAERPEGSVSTLKIQRTQQEDSAVYLCASSPVVGQGAAGANVLTFGAGSRLTVL.

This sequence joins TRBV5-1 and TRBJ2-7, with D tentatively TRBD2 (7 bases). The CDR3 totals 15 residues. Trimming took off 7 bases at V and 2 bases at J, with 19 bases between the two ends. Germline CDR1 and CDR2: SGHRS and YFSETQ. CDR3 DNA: TGCGCCAGCCGGAGGGGGGGGCCAGAGGCCTACGAGCAGTACTTC. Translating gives CASRRGGPEAYEQYF.

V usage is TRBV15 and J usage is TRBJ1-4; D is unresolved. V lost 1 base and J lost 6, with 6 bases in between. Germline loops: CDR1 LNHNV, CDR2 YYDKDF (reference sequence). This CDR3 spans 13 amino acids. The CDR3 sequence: CATSRGPDEKLFF. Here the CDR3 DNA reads TGTGCCACCAGCAGAGGACCCGATGAAAAACTGTTTTTT.

The CDR3 nucleotides read TGTGCCAGCAGTTTTACAGGGGCCAACGAGCAGTACTTC. As protein: CASSFTGANEQYF. J is TRBJ2-7 and V is TRBV7-9; 7 bases line up with TRBD1. Germline-derived CDR1 and CDR2 are SEHNR and FQNEAQ (reference sequence). The CDR3 loop spans 13 amino acids. V gave up 6 bases and J gave up 5 bases; unmatched junction bases: 7.

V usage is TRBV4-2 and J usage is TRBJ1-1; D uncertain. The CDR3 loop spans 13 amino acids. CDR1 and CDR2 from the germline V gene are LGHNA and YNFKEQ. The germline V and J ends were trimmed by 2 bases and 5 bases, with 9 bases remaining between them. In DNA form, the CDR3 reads TGTGCCAGCAGCCAAATCTTAGGGACTGAAGCTTTCTTT. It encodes CASSQILGTEAFF.

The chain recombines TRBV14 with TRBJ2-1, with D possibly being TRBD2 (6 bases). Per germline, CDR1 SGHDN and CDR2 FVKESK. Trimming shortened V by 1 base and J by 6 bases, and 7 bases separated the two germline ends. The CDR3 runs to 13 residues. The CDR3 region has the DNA TGTGCCAGCAGCCAAGCGGGGGTCAATGAGCAGTTCTTC. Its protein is CASSQAGVNEQFF.

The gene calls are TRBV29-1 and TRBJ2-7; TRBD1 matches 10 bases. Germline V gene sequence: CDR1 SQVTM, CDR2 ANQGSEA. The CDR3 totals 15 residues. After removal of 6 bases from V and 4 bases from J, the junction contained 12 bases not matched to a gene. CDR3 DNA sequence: TGCAGCGTCGGCCCCACAGGGACAGGGGTTTACGAGCAGTACTTC. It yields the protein CSVGPTGTGVYEQYF.

The CDR3 sequence: CSARRSGSETQYF. DNA for the CDR3: TGCAGTGCTAGACGAAGCGGGAGCGAGACCCAGTACTTC. The rearrangement uses TRBV20-1 and TRBJ2-5, with 8 bases matching TRBD2. With 2 bases clipped from V and 5 bases from J, the junction kept 4 bases outside the gene matches. The V gene's germline CDR1 is DFQATT and CDR2 SNEGSKA (reference sequence). The CDR3 runs to 13 residues.

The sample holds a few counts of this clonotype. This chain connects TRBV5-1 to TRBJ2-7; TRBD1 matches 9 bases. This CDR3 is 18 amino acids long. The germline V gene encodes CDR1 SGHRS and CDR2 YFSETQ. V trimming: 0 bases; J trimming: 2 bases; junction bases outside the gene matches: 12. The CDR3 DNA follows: TGCGCCAGCAGCTTGGGGGGGACAGGGACGAGATTAGCCTACGAGCAGTACTTC. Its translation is CASSLGGTGTRLAYEQYF.

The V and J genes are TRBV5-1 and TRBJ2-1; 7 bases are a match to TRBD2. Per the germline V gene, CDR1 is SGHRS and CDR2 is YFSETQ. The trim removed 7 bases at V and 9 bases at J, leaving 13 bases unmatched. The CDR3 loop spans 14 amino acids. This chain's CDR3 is CASGPRGSESEQFF. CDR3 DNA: TGCGCCAGCGGCCCGCGCGGGAGTGAGAGTGAGCAGTTCTTC. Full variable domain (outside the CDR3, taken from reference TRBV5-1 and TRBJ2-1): KAGVTQTPRYLIKTRGQQVTLSCSPISGHRSVSWYQQTPGQGLQFLFEYFSETQRNKGNFPGRFSGRQFSNSRSEMNVSTLELGDSALYLCASGPRGSESEQFFGPGTRLTVL.

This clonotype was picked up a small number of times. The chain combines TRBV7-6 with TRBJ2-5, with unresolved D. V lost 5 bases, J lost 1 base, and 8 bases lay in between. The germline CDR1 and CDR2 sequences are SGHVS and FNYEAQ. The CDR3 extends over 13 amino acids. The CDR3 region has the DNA TGTGCCAGCAGCCTCGAGGCCCAAGAGACCCAGTACTTC. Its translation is CASSLEAQETQYF.

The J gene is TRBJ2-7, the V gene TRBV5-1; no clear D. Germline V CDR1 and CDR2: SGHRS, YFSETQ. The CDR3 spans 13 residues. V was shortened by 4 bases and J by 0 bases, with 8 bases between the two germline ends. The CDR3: CASSLDLSYEQYF. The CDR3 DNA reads TGCGCCAGCAGCCTGGACCTCTCCTACGAGCAGTACTTC. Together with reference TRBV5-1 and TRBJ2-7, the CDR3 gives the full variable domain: KAGVTQTPRYLIKTRGQQVTLSCSPISGHRSVSWYQQTPGQGLQFLFEYFSETQRNKGNFPGRFSGRQFSNSRSEMNVSTLELGDSALYLCASSLDLSYEQYFGPGTRLTVT.

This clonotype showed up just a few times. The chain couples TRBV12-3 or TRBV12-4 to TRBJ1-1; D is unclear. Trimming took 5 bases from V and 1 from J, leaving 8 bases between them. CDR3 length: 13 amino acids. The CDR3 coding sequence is TGTGCCAGCAGTGTTCTGGCGAACACTGAAGCTTTCTTT. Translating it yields CASSVLANTEAFF.

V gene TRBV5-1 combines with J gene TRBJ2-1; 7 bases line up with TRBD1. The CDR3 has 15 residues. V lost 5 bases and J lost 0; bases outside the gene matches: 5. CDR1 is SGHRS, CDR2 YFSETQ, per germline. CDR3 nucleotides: TGCGCCAGCAGTCGGGACAGACCCTCCTACAATGAGCAGTTCTTC. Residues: CASSRDRPSYNEQFF.

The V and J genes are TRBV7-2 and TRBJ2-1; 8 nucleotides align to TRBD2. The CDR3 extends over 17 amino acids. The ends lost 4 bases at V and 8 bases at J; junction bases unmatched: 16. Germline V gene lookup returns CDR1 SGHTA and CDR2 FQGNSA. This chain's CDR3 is CASSSNVSGGGKDEQFF. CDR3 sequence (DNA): TGTGCCAGCAGCTCGAACGTCTCTGGCGGGGGGAAGGATGAGCAGTTCTTC.

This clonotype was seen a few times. CDR3 protein: CASSPDRDEKLFF. CDR3 coding DNA: TGTGCCAGCAGTCCAGACAGGGATGAAAAACTGTTTTTT. The V and J genes are TRBV12-3 or TRBV12-4 and TRBJ1-4, with 7 bases matching TRBD1. The CDR3 sequence is 13 residues long. J gave up 6 bases and V 5 bases, and 3 bases lay outside the gene matches.

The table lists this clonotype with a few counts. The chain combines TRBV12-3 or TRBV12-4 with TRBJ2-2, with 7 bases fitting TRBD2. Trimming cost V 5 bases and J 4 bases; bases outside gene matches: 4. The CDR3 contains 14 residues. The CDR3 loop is CASSELAVTGELFF. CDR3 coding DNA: TGTGCCAGCAGTGAGCTAGCGGTCACCGGGGAGCTGTTTTTT.

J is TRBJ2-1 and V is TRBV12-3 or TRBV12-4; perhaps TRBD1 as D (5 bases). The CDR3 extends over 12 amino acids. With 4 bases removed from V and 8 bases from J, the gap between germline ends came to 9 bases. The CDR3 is CASSSPTDEQFF. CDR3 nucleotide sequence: TGTGCCAGCAGTTCTCCGACAGATGAGCAGTTCTTC.

CDR3 sequence reads: CASSQRLAGLSYNEQFF. The CDR3 nucleotides are TGTGCCAGCAGCCAAAGACTAGCGGGGCTCTCCTACAATGAGCAGTTCTTC. The chain uses TRBV7-2 and TRBJ2-1; 11 bases line up with TRBD2. Germline CDR1 SGHTA, CDR2 FQGNSA. Losses at the gene ends were 5 bases for V and 0 bases for J; bases not matched to a gene: 6. The CDR3 has 17 amino acids.

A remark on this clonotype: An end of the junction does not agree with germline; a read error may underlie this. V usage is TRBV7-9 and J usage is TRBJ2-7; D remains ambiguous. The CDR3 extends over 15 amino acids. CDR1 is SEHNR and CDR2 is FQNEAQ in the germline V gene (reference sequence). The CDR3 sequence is CASSLGVGSSYEKYF. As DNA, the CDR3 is TGTGCCAGCAGCTTAGGTGTGGGCAGCTCCTACGAGAAGTACTTC. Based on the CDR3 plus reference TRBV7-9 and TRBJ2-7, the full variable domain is DTGVSQNPRHKITKRGQNVTFRCDPISEHNRLYWYRQTLGQGPEFLTYFQNEAQLEKSRLLSDRFSAERPKGSFSTLEIQRTEQGDSAMYLCASSLGVGSSYEKYFGPGTRLTVT.

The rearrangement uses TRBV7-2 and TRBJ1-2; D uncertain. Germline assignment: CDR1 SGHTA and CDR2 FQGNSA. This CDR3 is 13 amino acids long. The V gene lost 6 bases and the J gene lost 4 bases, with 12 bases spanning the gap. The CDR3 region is CASSPTGLYGYTF. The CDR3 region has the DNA TGTGCCAGCAGTCCTACCGGGCTCTATGGCTACACCTTC. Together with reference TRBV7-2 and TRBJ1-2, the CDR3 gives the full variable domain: GAGVSQSPSNKVTEKGKDVELRCDPISGHTALYWYRQSLGQGLEFLIYFQGNSAPDKSGLPSDRFSAERTGGSVSTLTIQRTQQEDSAVYLCASSPTGLYGYTFGSGTRLTVV.

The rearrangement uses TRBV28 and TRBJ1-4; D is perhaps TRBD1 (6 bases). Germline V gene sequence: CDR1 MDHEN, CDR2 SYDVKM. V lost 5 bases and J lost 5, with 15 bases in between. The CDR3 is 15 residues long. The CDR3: CASSIAGTRNEKLFF. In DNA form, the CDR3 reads TGTGCCAGCAGTATCGCCGGGACAAGGAATGAAAAACTGTTTTTT.

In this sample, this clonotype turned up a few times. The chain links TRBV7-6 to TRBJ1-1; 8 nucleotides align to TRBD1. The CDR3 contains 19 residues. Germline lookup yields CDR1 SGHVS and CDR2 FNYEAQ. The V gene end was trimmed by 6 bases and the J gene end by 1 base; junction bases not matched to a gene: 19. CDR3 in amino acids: CASSPIPGQVEMANTEAFF. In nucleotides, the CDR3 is TGTGCCAGCAGTCCTATACCGGGACAGGTCGAAATGGCGAACACTGAAGCTTTCTTT.

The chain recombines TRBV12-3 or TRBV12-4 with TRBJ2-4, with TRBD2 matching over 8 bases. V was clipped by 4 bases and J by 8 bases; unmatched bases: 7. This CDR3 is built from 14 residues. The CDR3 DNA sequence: TGTGCCAGCAGTTCTCGGGGAGCGGGGGACATTCAGTACTTC. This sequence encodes CASSSRGAGDIQYF.

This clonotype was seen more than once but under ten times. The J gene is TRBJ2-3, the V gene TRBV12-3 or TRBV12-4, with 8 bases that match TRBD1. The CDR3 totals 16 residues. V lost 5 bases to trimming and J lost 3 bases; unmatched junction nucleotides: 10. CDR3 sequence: CASSLLDRGTTDTQYF. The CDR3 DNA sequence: TGTGCCAGCAGTCTCCTTGACAGGGGAACTACAGATACGCAGTATTTT.

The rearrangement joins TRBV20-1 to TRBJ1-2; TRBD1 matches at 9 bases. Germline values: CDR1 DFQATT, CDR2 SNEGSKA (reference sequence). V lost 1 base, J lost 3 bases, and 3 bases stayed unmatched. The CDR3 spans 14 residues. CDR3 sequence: CSARAGQGHYGYTF. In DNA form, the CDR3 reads TGCAGTGCTAGAGCGGGACAGGGACACTATGGCTACACCTTC.

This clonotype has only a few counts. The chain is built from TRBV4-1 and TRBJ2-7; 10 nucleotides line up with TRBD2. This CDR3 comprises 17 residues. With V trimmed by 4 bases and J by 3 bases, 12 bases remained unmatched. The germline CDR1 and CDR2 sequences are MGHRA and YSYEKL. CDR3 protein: CASSPDPLAGGFYEQYF. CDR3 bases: TGCGCCAGCAGCCCAGATCCCTTAGCGGGGGGATTCTACGAGCAGTACTTC.

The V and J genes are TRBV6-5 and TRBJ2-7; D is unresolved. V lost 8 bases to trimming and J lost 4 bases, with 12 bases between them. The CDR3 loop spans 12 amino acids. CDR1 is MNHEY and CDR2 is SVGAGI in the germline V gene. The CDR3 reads CASGVGRYEQYF. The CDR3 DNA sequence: TGTGCCAGCGGCGTAGGACGTTACGAGCAGTACTTC.